These T cell receptor beta chains were read from a single sample in a study of blood T cell repertoires in COVID-19. Profiling relied on immunoSEQ multiplex PCR, and the TCRdb table lists in-frame clones only, not all of them. There are 100,000 to 150,000 clones in the sample; roughly 88% occur only once, and 0.88% lies in the top ten. Sequenced material: peripheral blood. These receptors were obtained from a woman aged 50 to 65 with active or convalescent COVID-19. The CDR3 runs from the conserved cysteine through the conserved F or W. Fields, in order: J gene, D gene, V gene, clone size, CDR3 protein, CDR3 DNA. A D gene is named only where the DNA matches it firmly. The size entry is marked missing in some rows and otherwise reads once, few, many or a size class.

TRBJ1-1,TRBD1,TRBV29-1,-,CSVEDSSDRADTEAFF,TGCAGCGTTGAAGACTCGTCGGACAGGGCGGACACTGAAGCTTTCTTT
TRBJ2-1,TRBD2,TRBV7-2,-,CASSLDWLAEYNEQFF,TGTGCCAGCAGCTTAGATTGGCTAGCGGAGTACAATGAGCAGTTCTTC
TRBJ1-5,-,TRBV7-8,-,CASSLGGGGQPQHF,TGTGCCAGCAGCTTAGGCGGGGGAGGTCAGCCCCAGCATTTT
TRBJ2-4,TRBD1,TRBV6-5,-,CASSWDRGDIQYF,TGTGCCAGCAGCTGGGACAGGGGCGACATTCAGTACTTC
TRBJ2-1,-,TRBV11-2,-,CASSSEPGSYNEQFF,TGTGCCAGCAGCTCCGAACCAGGCTCCTACAATGAGCAGTTCTTC
TRBJ2-7,-,TRBV30,-,CAWSQNRVYEQYF,TGTGCCTGGAGTCAAAACAGGGTCTACGAGCAGTACTTC
TRBJ1-5,-,TRBV28,-,CASSDRSGGARQPQHF,TGTGCCAGCAGTGACCGATCGGGGGGGGCACGTCAGCCCCAGCATTTT
TRBJ2-7,TRBD1,TRBV29-1,-,CSVEDRGLGQYF,TGCAGCGTTGAGGACAGGGGGTTAGGGCAGTACTTC
TRBJ2-7,-,TRBV7-9,-,CASSQGSYEQYF,TGTGCCAGCAGCCAGGGGTCCTACGAGCAGTACTTC
TRBJ2-1,TRBD1,TRBV4-3,-,CASSQGSESGGEQFF,TGCGCCAGCAGCCAAGGGTCGGAGTCAGGGGGTGAGCAGTTCTTC
TRBJ2-5,TRBD2,TRBV4-2,-,CASSQSELAGGSQETQYF,TGTGCCAGCAGCCAATCGGAGCTAGCGGGAGGATCCCAAGAGACCCAGTACTTC
TRBJ1-2,-,TRBV28,-,CASSQGAGNYGYTF,TGTGCCAGCAGTCAAGGTGCCGGGAACTATGGCTACACCTTC
TRBJ1-2,-,TRBV3-1/TRBV3-2,few,CASSLPESGYTF,TGTGCCAGCAGCCTACCGGAGAGCGGCTACACCTTC
TRBJ2-7,-,TRBV27,-,CASSLLSDSSYEQYF,TGTGCCAGCAGTTTACTATCCGACAGCTCCTACGAGCAGTACTTC
TRBJ2-7,-,TRBV7-9,once,CASSLGQGYTYEQYF,TGTGCCAGCAGCTTAGGTCAGGGGTATACCTACGAGCAGTACTTC
TRBJ1-1,-,TRBV18,-,CASSLMDSGTEAFF,TGTGCCAGCTCACTGATGGACAGCGGCACTGAAGCTTTCTTT
TRBJ1-1,TRBD1,TRBV28,-,CASSWSYRGTEAFF,TGTGCCAGCAGTTGGAGCTACAGGGGAACTGAAGCTTTCTTT
TRBJ2-7,TRBD2,TRBV11-2,-,CASSFRGRASYEQYF,TGTGCCAGCAGCTTCCGTGGGAGGGCCTCCTACGAGCAGTACTTC
TRBJ2-7,TRBD1,TRBV6-5,-,CASALQGAYEQYF,TGTGCCAGCGCATTACAGGGGGCTTACGAGCAGTACTTC
TRBJ1-5,TRBD1,TRBV27,-,CASGPGTGRNQPQHF,TGTGCCAGCGGGCCCGGGACAGGGCGCAATCAGCCCCAGCATTTT
TRBJ2-7,-,TRBV7-2,once,CASSLAMGGGGSYEQYF,TGTGCCAGCAGCTTAGCGATGGGGGGAGGGGGCTCCTACGAGCAGTACTTC
TRBJ2-1,-,TRBV6-2/TRBV6-3,few,CASSYGDNEQFF,TGTGCCAGCAGTTATGGAGACAATGAGCAGTTCTTC
TRBJ2-1,TRBD2,TRBV5-1,-,CASSLGVAGGQDNEQFF,TGCGCCAGCAGCCTCGGAGTAGCGGGAGGGCAAGACAATGAGCAGTTCTTC
TRBJ2-5,TRBD1,TRBV5-6,-,CASSFTTGTVPKTQYF,TGTGCCAGCAGCTTTACGACCGGGACAGTCCCGAAGACCCAGTACTTC
TRBJ2-2,TRBD2,TRBV19,-,CASSAGLAANTGELFF,TGTGCCAGTAGTGCTGGACTAGCGGCGAACACCGGGGAGCTGTTTTTT
TRBJ2-2,TRBD1,TRBV19,-,CASSPAQGDTGELFF,TGTGCCAGTAGTCCAGCGCAGGGGGACACCGGGGAGCTGTTTTTT
TRBJ2-3,TRBD1,TRBV4-1,-,CASSQDPTGGTDTQYF,TGCGCCAGCAGCCAAGACCCGACAGGGGGCACAGATACGCAGTATTTT
TRBJ1-5,TRBD1,TRBV24-1,-,CATSESDRGNQPQHF,TGTGCCACCAGTGAATCGGACAGGGGCAATCAGCCCCAGCATTTT
TRBJ2-1,TRBD2,TRBV7-3,-,CASSSTTHILAGGMNEQFF,TGTGCCAGCAGCTCGACCACACATATACTAGCGGGGGGGATGAATGAGCAGTTCTTC
TRBJ1-2,-,TRBV28,-,CASGGGEYGYTF,TGTGCCAGCGGGGGGGGAGAATACGGCTACACCTTC
TRBJ2-1,TRBD2,TRBV14,-,CASSQVGPGLAFEQFF,TGTGCCAGCAGCCAAGTTGGGCCGGGACTAGCGTTTGAGCAGTTCTTC
TRBJ1-2,TRBD1,TRBV29-1,-,CSVQKQGSPYGYTF,TGCAGCGTGCAAAAACAGGGGTCCCCCTATGGCTACACCTTC
TRBJ2-1,TRBD2,TRBV25-1,-,CASSGRSGTSYNEQFF,TGTGCCAGCAGTGGCCGTAGCGGGACCTCCTACAATGAGCAGTTCTTC
TRBJ1-5,-,TRBV6-1,-,CASSDLRIPSDQPQHF,TGTGCCAGCAGTGATCTCAGAATACCCTCCGATCAGCCCCAGCATTTT
TRBJ1-5,TRBD1,TRBV10-3,-,CAISGQGGNQPQHF,TGTGCCATCAGCGGACAGGGTGGGAATCAGCCCCAGCATTTT
TRBJ2-7,TRBD1,TRBV29-1,-,CSAGQGNFGAEQYF,TGCAGCGCTGGACAGGGAAATTTTGGCGCCGAGCAGTACTTC
TRBJ1-5,TRBD1,TRBV30,-,CAWSDPGTGGGQPQHF,TGTGCCTGGAGTGACCCGGGGACAGGAGGAGGTCAGCCCCAGCATTTT
TRBJ2-1,TRBD2,TRBV5-1,-,CASSLAGQTYNEQFF,TGCGCCAGCAGCCTAGCGGGACAAACCTACAATGAGCAGTTCTTC
TRBJ2-1,TRBD1,TRBV6-2/TRBV6-3,-,CASSSLQGDEDNEQFF,TGTGCCAGCAGTTCTCTACAGGGGGACGAGGACAATGAGCAGTTCTTC
TRBJ2-6,TRBD1,TRBV5-5,-,CASSTRGPGANVLTF,TGTGCCAGCAGCACGAGGGGGCCTGGGGCCAACGTCCTGACTTTC
TRBJ2-1,TRBD2,TRBV3-1/TRBV3-2,-,CASSHRSGTSDEQFF,TGTGCCAGCAGCCACCGATCTGGGACTAGTGACGAGCAGTTCTTC
TRBJ2-1,TRBD2,TRBV7-8,-,CASSLTSGIKNEQFF,TGTGCCAGCAGCCTTACTAGCGGGATTAAAAATGAGCAGTTCTTC
TRBJ2-3,TRBD2,TRBV5-1,-,CASSLGFTSGRDTQYF,TGCGCCAGCAGCTTGGGGTTCACTAGCGGGAGGGATACGCAGTATTTT
TRBJ2-5,-,TRBV28,-,CASSSIPGHHLETQYF,TGTGCCAGCAGTTCAATCCCGGGACACCACCTAGAGACCCAGTACTTC
TRBJ2-5,-,TRBV19,-,CASRTSAQETQYF,TGTGCCAGTAGGACGAGCGCGCAAGAGACCCAGTACTTC